One sample yielded the 3 T cell receptor beta chains listed below, sequenced in a study of T-cell reconstitution after alpha-beta-depleted transplantation in children. The authors prepared the TCRbeta library with unique molecular identifiers. TCRdb passed the PCR reads through MiXCR, listing each CDR3 protein once. The data contain approximately 190,000 distinct CDR3 sequences, about 6% of them singletons. The source was PBMCs, collected before TCRalphabeta/CD19-depleted stem cell transplant. These receptors were collected from a girl younger than two with combined immunodeficiency, due to receive a stem cell transplant.

This clonotype was picked up a small number of times. The CDR3 coding sequence is TGTGCCAGCAGCCTACACCCTACGGGGGGGCTGGGTCCGACAGATACGCAGTATTTT. Translated: CASSLHPTGGLGPTDTQYF. This chain uses TRBV7-6 with TRBJ2-3; 8 bases map to TRBD2. The CDR3 is 19 amino acids. Germline CDR1 reads SGHVS; CDR2 reads FNYEAQ. V shed 5 bases and J 3 bases; nucleotides not matched to a gene: 19.

Ten or more counts support this clonotype. V usage is TRBV11-1 and J usage is TRBJ1-6, with 7 bases identical to TRBD1. The CDR3 contains 20 residues. CDR1 SGHAT and CDR2 FQDESV come from the germline V gene (reference sequence). Trimming at V came to 5 bases and at J to 11 bases, leaving 27 bases not matched to a gene. For the CDR3, the DNA is TGTGCCAGCAGCCCTTACACAGGGGACGCTCCACGATCCCCGAAAGCACCCCTCCACTTT. It codes for CASSPYTGDAPRSPKAPLHF.

Only a few counts were recorded for this clonotype. The V and J genes are TRBV14 and TRBJ1-1; tentatively, D is TRBD1 (5 bases). Germline values: CDR1 SGHDN, CDR2 FVKESK. The CDR3 has 15 amino acids. With 3 bases removed from V and 4 bases from J, the gap between germline ends came to 15 bases. Here the CDR3 reads CASSQSQGWGTEAFF. The DNA for the CDR3 is TGTGCCAGCAGCCAGAGTCAGGGCTGGGGCACTGAAGCTTTCTTT.